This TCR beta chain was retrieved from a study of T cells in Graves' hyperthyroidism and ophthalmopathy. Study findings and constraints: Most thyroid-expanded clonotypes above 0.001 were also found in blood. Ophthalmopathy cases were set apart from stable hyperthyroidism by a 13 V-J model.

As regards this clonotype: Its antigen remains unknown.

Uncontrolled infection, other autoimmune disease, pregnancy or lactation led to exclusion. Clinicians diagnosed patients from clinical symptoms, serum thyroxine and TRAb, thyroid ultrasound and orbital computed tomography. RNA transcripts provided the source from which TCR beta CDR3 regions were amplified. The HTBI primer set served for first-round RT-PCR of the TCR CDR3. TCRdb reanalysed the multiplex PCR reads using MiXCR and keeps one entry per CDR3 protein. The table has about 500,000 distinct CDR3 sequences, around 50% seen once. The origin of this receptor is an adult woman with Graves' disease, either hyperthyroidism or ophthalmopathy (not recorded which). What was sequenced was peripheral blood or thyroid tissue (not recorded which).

CDR3 sequence: CASWAGGPYEQYF. The CDR3 DNA reads TGTGCTAGCTGGGCGGGAGGGCCCTACGAGCAGTACTTC. The chain recombines TRBV7-7 with TRBJ2-7, with 9 positions matching TRBD2. Germline V CDR1 and CDR2: SSHAT, FNYEAQ (reference sequence). This CDR3 spans 13 amino acids.